This TCR beta chain is drawn from a study of control samples from healthy donors and cancer patients. CDR1 and CDR2 (germline): SNHLY, FYNNEI. CDR3 length: 14 residues. Trimming shortened V by 8 bases and J by 0 bases, and 13 bases separated the two germline ends. Only in-frame clones appear in the TCRdb table, and some are missing; sequencing was by immunoSEQ multiplex PCR. The sample holds around 110,000 clones, 88% seen once. V usage is TRBV2 and J usage is TRBJ1-1, with D unresolved. The sample consisted of blood. The sequence was collected from a woman aged 70-85 years in good health. CDR3 in DNA: TGTGCCAGCTCCTTATTGAGCGTGAACACTGAAGCTTTCTTT. Protein: CASSLLSVNTEAFF.